This T cell receptor (beta chain) is from a study of cytomegalovirus exposure and HLA in healthy donors. Findings and caveats of the study: Later on, an analysis found that several of the most significant clusters appeared to be linked to common viral pathogens, which included parvovirus B19. V- and J-gene trimming of TCR beta was linked (in a later analysis) to a missense DCLRE1C variant.

In germline, CDR1 is SGHRS, CDR2 YFSETQ. V was trimmed by 0 bases and J by 5 bases, leaving 11 bases between them. CDR3 length: 14 residues. This clone was recorded only once. Its antigen is undetermined. It was with 60 Vbeta and 13 Jbeta primers that the PCR ran. Libraries were prepared by immunoSEQ multiplex PCR; TCRdb keeps only in-frame clonotypes and omits some of them. The repertoire holds over 65,000 clones, with around 77% as singletons. The source material was PBMCs. The sequence was obtained from a man aged 50-59 years in good health and CMV-seronegative. The chain recombines TRBV5-1 with TRBJ2-5; D not certain. The CDR3 region is CASSLGRLEETQYF. Written as DNA, the CDR3 is TGCGCCAGCAGCTTGGGGCGGCTGGAGGAGACCCAGTACTTC.